Here is one T cell receptor beta chain with its context. Its antigen remains unidentified. The CDR3 loop spans 14 amino acids. The V and J ends lost 6 bases and 1 base respectively, with 12 bases between them. Germline V gene lookup returns CDR1 MDHEN and CDR2 SYDVKM. The record originates from a study of T cell clones after liver transplantation. Study-wide points: Post-transplant time points were not standardized, so conclusions are preliminary.

Profiling relied on immunoSEQ multiplex PCR, and the TCRdb table lists in-frame clones only, not all of them. The repertoire holds 45,000 to 60,000 clones, less than 75% seen once, with more than 7.5% in the top ten. The receptor comes from a human patient who received a liver transplant. Some T cells may have originated in the graft donor. The sample in question was CD4+ T cells from blood, obtained at the 22-month timepoint. The rearrangement links TRBV28 to TRBJ1-1, with a tentative D call TRBD1 (5 bases). The CDR3 DNA reads as TGTGCCAGCAGAACAGGTGAAAGGAACACTGAAGCTTTCTTT. Protein: CASRTGERNTEAFF.